This entry features one T cell receptor (beta chain) sequence. The antigen is not known. The source of the sample is a study of T cell responses to AZD1222 COVID-19 vaccine. Across the study: Investigators merged groups given second doses at roughly 4 or roughly 12 weeks. Study conclusions and caveats: The sample set comprised mostly white British donors with more females, and clonal diversity was possibly underestimated. Spike was spanned by vaccine-associated CD4 TCRs, with dominance at 160-218 and 743-854. Repertoires were obtained only post-peak T cell response.

The length of the CDR3 is 13 residues. Germline loops: CDR1 PRHDT, CDR2 FYEKMQ (reference sequence). Trimming left V 3 bases short and J 0 bases short, with 6 bases between. The repertoire was sequenced with immunoSEQ multiplex PCR; TCRdb's copy has only in-frame clones and lacks some. The repertoire holds roughly 150,000 clones, with approximately 94% as singletons. Sequencing used peripheral blood, obtained on day 0 of AZD1222 vaccination. This sequence joins TRBV13 and TRBJ2-7; D is ambiguous. This clonotype was sampled from an adult in good health. This chain's CDR3 is CASSLGGSYEQYF. The CDR3 nucleotides read TGTGCCAGCAGCTTGGGCGGCTCCTACGAGCAGTACTTC.